The rows below give T cell receptor beta chains drawn from one sample of a study of CD8+CD57+ T cells in acquired aplastic anemia. TCRdb re-derived calls from the reads in MiXCR, one entry per CDR3 protein. The sample consists of 220,000 or so distinct CDR3 sequences, around three fifths of them appearing once. Sequencing was carried out using sorted CD4+, CD8+, or CD8+CD57+ T cells (not recorded which) from PBMCs. The receptors were gathered from a human donor with aplastic anemia. Each CDR3 is given with its conserved first and last residue. A D gene is named only where the DNA matches it firmly. The listing skips clone size in some rows; elsewhere it reads once, few, many or a size class.

j_call: TRBJ1-1
d_call: -
clone_size: -
v_call: TRBV11-2
cdr3_nt: TGTGCCAGCAGCTTACTCCCCCCAGGGACGTACACTGAAGCTTTCTTT
cdr3_aa: CASSLLPPGTYTEAFF

j_call: TRBJ2-5
d_call: -
clone_size: -
v_call: TRBV19
cdr3_nt: TGTGCCAGTAGTATTGGCGATTCACAAGAGACCCAGTACTTC
cdr3_aa: CASSIGDSQETQYF

j_call: TRBJ2-1
d_call: TRBD2
clone_size: -
v_call: TRBV7-2
cdr3_nt: TGTGCCAGCAGCTTCGGGACTAGCGCCCGAGGTAAGCAGTTCTTC
cdr3_aa: CASSFGTSARGKQFF

j_call: TRBJ2-3
d_call: TRBD1
clone_size: -
v_call: TRBV19
cdr3_nt: TGTGCCAGTTCGACAGGGGAACATACGCAGTATTTT
cdr3_aa: CASSTGEHTQYF

j_call: TRBJ2-1
d_call: -
clone_size: once
v_call: TRBV19
cdr3_nt: TGTGCCAGTAATGGTCAGGGAGCCTACAATGAGCAGTTCTTC
cdr3_aa: CASNGQGAYNEQFF

j_call: TRBJ2-2
d_call: -
clone_size: many
v_call: TRBV20-1
cdr3_nt: TGCAGTGCTAGGTCGGGATCCGAAGGGGGGGCCGGGGAGCTGTTTTTT
cdr3_aa: CSARSGSEGGAGELFF

j_call: TRBJ1-2
d_call: -
clone_size: -
v_call: TRBV20-1
cdr3_nt: TGCAGTGCTTCTCCCTACACCTTC
cdr3_aa: CSASPYTF

j_call: TRBJ2-5
d_call: TRBD1
clone_size: -
v_call: TRBV2
cdr3_nt: TGTGCCAGCAGGGAGACAGGGAACCAAGAGACCCAGTACTTC
cdr3_aa: CASRETGNQETQYF

j_call: TRBJ2-3
d_call: TRBD2
clone_size: few
v_call: TRBV5-1
cdr3_nt: TGCGCCAGCAGCAACGGGGGGGCCACAGATACGCAGTATTTT
cdr3_aa: CASSNGGATDTQYF

j_call: TRBJ1-1
d_call: TRBD1
clone_size: -
v_call: TRBV7-2
cdr3_nt: TGTGCCAGCAGCTTAGTGGCAGGGGGAGACACTGAAGCTTTCTTT
cdr3_aa: CASSLVAGGDTEAFF

j_call: TRBJ2-1
d_call: -
clone_size: many
v_call: TRBV5-1
cdr3_nt: TGCGCCAGCAGCTTGACTCGCAATGAGCAGTTCTTC
cdr3_aa: CASSLTRNEQFF